These 6 T cell receptor beta chains were sequenced from one sample in a study of cytotoxic CD8 clonotypes in ibrutinib-treated CLL. Data came from immunoSEQ multiplex PCR; TCRdb stores just in-frame clones and leaves some out. The sample consists of about 130,000 clones, approximately 80% of them appearing once. Here the sequenced sample was PBMCs, taken after 24 months of ibrutinib treatment. The receptors come from a human donor with chronic lymphocytic leukemia.

The gene calls are TRBV29-1 and TRBJ2-5; D call uncertain. V was shortened by 7 bases and J by 5 bases, with 11 bases between the two germline ends. Germline-derived CDR1 and CDR2 are SQVTM and ANQGSEA. The CDR3 is 11 residues long. CDR3 DNA: TGCAGCGGGAGCATGGCGGAGACCCAGTACTTC. Residues: CSGSMAETQYF.

This sequence joins TRBV28 and TRBJ2-1; no firm D call. V lost 8 bases, J lost 7 bases, and 12 bases lay in between. CDR1 and CDR2 (germline): MDHEN, SYDVKM. The CDR3 is made up of 12 amino acids. The CDR3, as DNA: TGTGCCAGCGGGGTAGCCTCTAATGAGCAGTTCTTC. Translating it yields CASGVASNEQFF.

This clone was observed a few times. The chain combines TRBV7-2 with TRBJ2-2; the D gene is possibly TRBD2 (7 bases). There are 17 residues in the CDR3. V lost 3 bases, J lost 6 bases, and 20 bases lay in between. The germline gives CDR1 SGHTA, CDR2 FQGNSA. In DNA, the CDR3 is TGTGCCAGCAGCTTGACTGCCGGGGGGCTAGGTTCCGGGGAGCTGTTTTTT. Protein product: CASSLTAGGLGSGELFF.

The sample holds a few counts of this clone. The chain carries TRBV9 and TRBJ1-6; TRBD1 is a possible D gene (5 bases). The CDR3 has 16 residues. Germline V gives CDR1 SGDLS, CDR2 YYNGEE. The V gene lost 0 bases and the J gene lost 0 bases, with 7 bases spanning the gap. CDR3 DNA sequence: TGTGCCAGCAGCGTAGAAGGGGACTCCTATAATTCACCCCTCCACTTT. Its translation: CASSVEGDSYNSPLHF. The whole variable domain, remainder taken from reference TRBV9 and TRBJ1-6, is DSGVTQTPKHLITATGQRVTLRCSPRSGDLSVYWYQQSLDQGLQFLIQYYNGEERAKGNILERFSAQQFPDLHSELNLSSLELGDSALYFCASSVEGDSYNSPLHFGNGTRLTVT.

The CDR3: CASSLRLGLAGARPGDTQYF. DNA of the CDR3: TGTGCCAGCAGCTTGCGTCTGGGACTAGCGGGGGCCCGCCCCGGGGATACGCAGTATTTT. The V and J genes are TRBV5-4 and TRBJ2-3, with 14 positions matching TRBD2. This CDR3 spans 20 amino acids. Germline V CDR1 and CDR2: SGHNT, YYREEE (reference sequence). The J segment lost 6 bases and the V segment lost 1 base, leaving 16 bases of the junction unmatched.

The CDR3 DNA sequence: TGTGCCAGCAGCCGGGGGACAGGGGCCCGGGGAACTGAAGCTTTCTTT. Its translation: CASSRGTGARGTEAFF. This chain joins TRBV4-2 and TRBJ1-1, with 10 bases aligning to TRBD1. This CDR3 contains 16 residues. Germline V lookup: CDR1 LGHNA, CDR2 YNFKEQ. J gave up 5 bases and V 4 bases, and 10 bases lay outside the gene matches.